A selection of T cell receptor beta chains follows, all from one sample in a study of shared clonotypes between healthy human individuals. Some clones are missing from TCRdb's copy, which holds only in-frame ones; the method was immunoSEQ multiplex PCR. The sample holds roughly 510,000 clones, over 60% seen once. The sample consisted of PBMCs. The source of these receptors is a woman in her forties in good health. Some clones in this sample may be carry-over from other donors' samples. Each CDR3 is given with its conserved first and last residue. The D gene is left open where the match is weak. Not all rows give a size; the values are once, few, many and, for expanded clones, a class.

size | D | J | V | CDR3 | DNA
NA | TRBD2 | TRBJ2-1 | TRBV5-1 | CASSPALAGASYNEQFF | TGCGCCAGCAGCCCCGCACTAGCGGGAGCATCCTACAATGAGCAGTTCTTC
once | NA | TRBJ2-5 | TRBV9 | CASSLGQPGETQYF | TGTGCCAGCAGCCTTGGGCAGCCGGGCGAGACCCAGTACTTC
few | TRBD1 | TRBJ1-4 | TRBV30 | CAWRQGVREKLFF | TGTGCCTGGCGACAGGGGGTTAGAGAAAAACTGTTTTTT
few | TRBD1 | TRBJ1-4 | TRBV30 | CAWSASQGVGEKLFF | TGTGCCTGGAGTGCCTCACAGGGGGTAGGGGAAAAACTGTTTTTT
once | NA | TRBJ1-4 | TRBV28 | CASSYRDYGEKLFF | TGTGCCAGCAGCTACAGGGATTACGGTGAAAAACTGTTTTTT
NA | NA | TRBJ1-1 | TRBV10-2 | CASSGYFPSDTEAFF | TGCGCCAGCAGCGGGTACTTCCCGTCGGACACTGAAGCTTTCTTT
NA | NA | TRBJ2-3 | TRBV7-9 | CASSPANTQYF | TGTGCCAGCAGCCCAGCTAATACGCAGTATTTT
NA | NA | TRBJ2-3 | TRBV7-9 | CASRVGDTQYF | TGTGCCAGCAGGGTGGGAGATACGCAGTATTTT
NA | TRBD2 | TRBJ2-3 | TRBV25-1 | CAASLAGGPDTQYF | TGTGCCGCTTCACTAGCGGGAGGCCCAGATACGCAGTATTTT
NA | TRBD2 | TRBJ2-7 | TRBV18 | CASSPKTSDYEQYF | TGTGCCAGCTCACCGAAGACTAGCGACTACGAGCAGTACTTC
NA | NA | TRBJ2-1 | TRBV5-1 | CASSLAGNEQFF | TGCGCCAGCAGCTTGGCCGGGAATGAGCAGTTCTTC
NA | NA | TRBJ2-5 | TRBV27 | CASRKQGGVLPTQYF | TGTGCCAGCAGGAAGCAGGGGGGGGTCCTCCCGACCCAGTACTTC
NA | NA | TRBJ2-2 | TRBV15 | CATSRDLGAGELFF | TGTGCCACCAGCAGAGATCTGGGTGCCGGGGAGCTGTTTTTT
once | TRBD2 | TRBJ2-1 | TRBV7-8 | CASSISGSSPNEQFF | TGTGCCAGCAGCATTAGCGGGAGCTCCCCCAATGAGCAGTTCTTC
NA | TRBD2 | TRBJ2-1 | TRBV19 | CASRGLAGEQFF | TGTGCCAGTAGAGGACTAGCGGGAGAGCAGTTCTTC
NA | TRBD2 | TRBJ2-7 | TRBV11-2 | CASSPRSGSGGEQYF | TGTGCCAGCAGCCCCCGAAGCGGGAGCGGAGGTGAGCAGTACTTC
few | TRBD2 | TRBJ2-3 | TRBV28 | CASSSTGAGSDTQYF | TGTGCCAGCAGTTCAACGGGAGCGGGGTCAGATACGCAGTATTTT
NA | NA | TRBJ1-6 | TRBV30 | CAWSGLNNSPLHF | TGTGCCTGGAGCGGACTGAATAATTCACCCCTCCACTTT
NA | TRBD2 | TRBJ2-3 | TRBV11-1 | CASSRGLAGQSTDTQYF | TGTGCCAGCAGCCGCGGACTAGCGGGACAGAGCACAGATACGCAGTATTTT
NA | TRBD1 | TRBJ1-1 | TRBV9 | CASSVEGQGVEAFF | TGTGCCAGCAGCGTAGAGGGACAGGGTGTTGAAGCTTTCTTT
NA | NA | TRBJ1-5 | TRBV7-2 | CASSLVWQGGNQPQHF | TGTGCCAGCAGCTTAGTCTGGCAGGGTGGCAATCAGCCCCAGCATTTT
NA | TRBD1 | TRBJ2-2 | TRBV5-1 | CASSFEGAVTGELFF | TGCGCCAGCAGCTTTGAGGGGGCTGTAACCGGGGAGCTGTTTTTT
few | NA | TRBJ2-7 | TRBV5-1 | CASSLGLPYEQYF | TGCGCCAGCAGCTTGGGGCTCCCCTACGAGCAGTACTTC
NA | NA | TRBJ1-5 | TRBV21-1 | CASESWDRGHNQPQHF | TGTGCCAGCGAAAGCTGGGACAGGGGACACAATCAGCCCCAGCATTTT
NA | NA | TRBJ1-2 | TRBV7-8 | CASSFYSPQGDYGYTF | TGTGCCAGCAGCTTCTACTCGCCACAGGGTGACTATGGCTACACCTTC
NA | NA | TRBJ2-6 | TRBV18 | CASSPGPGASGANVLTF | TGTGCCAGCTCTCCCGGGCCAGGGGCTTCTGGGGCCAACGTCCTGACTTTC
NA | NA | TRBJ2-1 | TRBV28 | CASSLGRGNEQFF | TGTGCCAGCAGCCTGGGTCGGGGGAATGAGCAGTTCTTC
NA | NA | TRBJ2-1 | TRBV5-1 | CASSLAGRENNEQFF | TGCGCCAGCAGCTTGGCTGGGCGGGAAAACAATGAGCAGTTCTTC
NA | NA | TRBJ2-5 | TRBV5-8 | CASSLVRSRGYQETQYF | TGTGCCAGCAGCTTGGTGCGGTCACGGGGTTACCAAGAGACCCAGTACTTC
NA | NA | TRBJ2-7 | TRBV30 | CAWSPTSYEQYF | TGTGCCTGGAGCCCGACTAGCTACGAGCAGTACTTC
NA | NA | TRBJ1-5 | TRBV7-9 | CASSLVGDQPQHF | TGTGCCAGCAGCTTAGTTGGGGATCAGCCCCAGCATTTT
few | NA | TRBJ1-5 | TRBV7-8 | CASSLVSNQPQHF | TGTGCCAGCAGCTTAGTGTCCAATCAGCCCCAGCATTTT
once | NA | TRBJ2-5 | TRBV19 | CASSKGKTGDFQETQYF | TGTGCCAGTAGTAAAGGGAAAACAGGGGACTTCCAAGAGACCCAGTACTTC
NA | TRBD1 | TRBJ2-7 | TRBV6-5 | CASTRGGQGAREQYF | TGTGCCAGCACCAGAGGGGGACAGGGGGCTCGGGAGCAGTACTTC
NA | TRBD1 | TRBJ2-7 | TRBV15 | CATSRGGTGAGEQYF | TGTGCCACCAGCAGAGGGGGGACAGGGGCAGGCGAGCAGTACTTC
NA | NA | TRBJ2-5 | TRBV5-4 | CASSFERRYQETQYF | TGTGCCAGCAGCTTTGAGAGGCGGTACCAAGAGACCCAGTACTTC
few | NA | TRBJ2-3 | TRBV7-3 | CASSPAGSTDTQYF | TGTGCCAGCAGCCCGGCGGGTAGCACAGATACGCAGTATTTT
NA | NA | TRBJ1-3 | TRBV28 | CASSPYRVPSGNTIYF | TGTGCCAGCAGTCCGTACAGGGTCCCCTCTGGAAACACCATATATTTT
few | TRBD1 | TRBJ1-1 | TRBV27 | CASSSGQMNTEAFF | TGTGCCAGCAGTTCGGGACAGATGAACACTGAAGCTTTCTTT
NA | NA | TRBJ1-3 | TRBV7-9 | CASSSQGGSGNTIYF | TGTGCCAGCAGCTCCCAGGGAGGATCTGGAAACACCATATATTTT
once | NA | TRBJ2-3 | TRBV6-4 | CASSADFYTQYF | TGTGCCAGCAGTGCAGACTTCTATACGCAGTATTTT
NA | TRBD2 | TRBJ2-3 | TRBV11-2 | CASSLDLAGATDTQYF | TGTGCCAGCAGCTTAGATCTAGCGGGGGCCACAGATACGCAGTATTTT
NA | TRBD1 | TRBJ2-1 | TRBV2 | CASIGQGAEQFF | TGTGCCAGCATCGGACAGGGAGCTGAGCAGTTCTTC